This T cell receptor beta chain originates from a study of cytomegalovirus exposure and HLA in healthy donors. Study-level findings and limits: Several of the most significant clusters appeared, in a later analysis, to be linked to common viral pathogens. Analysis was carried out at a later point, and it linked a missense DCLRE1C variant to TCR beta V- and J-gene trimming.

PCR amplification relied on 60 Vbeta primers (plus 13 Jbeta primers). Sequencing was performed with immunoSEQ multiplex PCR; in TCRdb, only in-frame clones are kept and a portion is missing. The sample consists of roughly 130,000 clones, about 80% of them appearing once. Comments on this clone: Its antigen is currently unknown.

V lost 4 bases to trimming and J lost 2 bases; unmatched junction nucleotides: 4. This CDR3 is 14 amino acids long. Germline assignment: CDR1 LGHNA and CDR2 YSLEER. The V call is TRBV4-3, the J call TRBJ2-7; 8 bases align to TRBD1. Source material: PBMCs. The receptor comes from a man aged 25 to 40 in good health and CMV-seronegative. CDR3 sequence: CASSLGTGTYEQYF. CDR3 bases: TGCGCCAGCAGCCTAGGGACAGGAACCTACGAGCAGTACTTC.